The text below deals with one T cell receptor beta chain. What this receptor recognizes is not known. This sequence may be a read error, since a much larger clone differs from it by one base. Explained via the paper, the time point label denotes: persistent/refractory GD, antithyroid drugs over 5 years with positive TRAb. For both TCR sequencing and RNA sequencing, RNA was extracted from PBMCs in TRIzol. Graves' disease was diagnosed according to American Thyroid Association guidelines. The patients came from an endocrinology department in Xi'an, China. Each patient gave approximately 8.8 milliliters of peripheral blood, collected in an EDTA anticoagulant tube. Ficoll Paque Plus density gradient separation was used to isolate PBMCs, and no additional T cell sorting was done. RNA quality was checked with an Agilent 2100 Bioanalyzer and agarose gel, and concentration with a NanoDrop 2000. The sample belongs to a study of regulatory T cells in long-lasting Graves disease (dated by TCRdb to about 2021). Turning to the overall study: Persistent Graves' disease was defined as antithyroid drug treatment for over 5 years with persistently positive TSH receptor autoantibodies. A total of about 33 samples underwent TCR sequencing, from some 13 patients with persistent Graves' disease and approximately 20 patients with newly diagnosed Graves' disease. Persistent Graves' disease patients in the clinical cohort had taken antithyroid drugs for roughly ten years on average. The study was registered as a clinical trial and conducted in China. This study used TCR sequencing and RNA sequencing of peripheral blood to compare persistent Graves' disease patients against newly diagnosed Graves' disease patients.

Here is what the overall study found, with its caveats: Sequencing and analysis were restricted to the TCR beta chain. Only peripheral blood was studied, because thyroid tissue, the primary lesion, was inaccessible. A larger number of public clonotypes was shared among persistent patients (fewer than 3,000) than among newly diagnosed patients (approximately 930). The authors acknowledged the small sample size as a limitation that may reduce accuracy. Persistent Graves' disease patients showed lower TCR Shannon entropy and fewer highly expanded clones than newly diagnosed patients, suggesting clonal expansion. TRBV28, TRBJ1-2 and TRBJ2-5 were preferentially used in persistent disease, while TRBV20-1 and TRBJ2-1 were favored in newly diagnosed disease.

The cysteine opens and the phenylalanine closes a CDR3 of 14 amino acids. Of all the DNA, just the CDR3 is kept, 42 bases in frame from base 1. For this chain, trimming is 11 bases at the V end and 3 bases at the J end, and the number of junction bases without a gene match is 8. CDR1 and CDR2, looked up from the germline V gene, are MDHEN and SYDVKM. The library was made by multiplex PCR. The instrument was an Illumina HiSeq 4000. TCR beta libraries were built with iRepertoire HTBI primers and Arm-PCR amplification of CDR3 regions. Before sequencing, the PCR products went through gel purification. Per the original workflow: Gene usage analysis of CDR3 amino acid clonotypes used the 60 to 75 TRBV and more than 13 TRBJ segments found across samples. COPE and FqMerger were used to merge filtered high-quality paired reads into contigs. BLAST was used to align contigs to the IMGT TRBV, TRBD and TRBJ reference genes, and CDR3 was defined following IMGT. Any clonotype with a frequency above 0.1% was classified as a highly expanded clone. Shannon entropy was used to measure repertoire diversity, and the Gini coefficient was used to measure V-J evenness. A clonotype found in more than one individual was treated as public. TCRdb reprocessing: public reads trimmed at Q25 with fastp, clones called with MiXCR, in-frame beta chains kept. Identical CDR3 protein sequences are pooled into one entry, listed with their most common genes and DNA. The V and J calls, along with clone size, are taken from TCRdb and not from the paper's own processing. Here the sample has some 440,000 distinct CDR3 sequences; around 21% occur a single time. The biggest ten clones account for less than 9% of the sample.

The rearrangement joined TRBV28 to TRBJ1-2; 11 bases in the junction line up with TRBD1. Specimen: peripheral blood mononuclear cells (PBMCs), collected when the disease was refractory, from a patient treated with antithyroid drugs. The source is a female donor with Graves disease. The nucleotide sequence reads TGTGCCGTCCGGACAGGGGGCGACCACTATGGCTACACCTTC. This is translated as CAVRTGGDHYGYTF.